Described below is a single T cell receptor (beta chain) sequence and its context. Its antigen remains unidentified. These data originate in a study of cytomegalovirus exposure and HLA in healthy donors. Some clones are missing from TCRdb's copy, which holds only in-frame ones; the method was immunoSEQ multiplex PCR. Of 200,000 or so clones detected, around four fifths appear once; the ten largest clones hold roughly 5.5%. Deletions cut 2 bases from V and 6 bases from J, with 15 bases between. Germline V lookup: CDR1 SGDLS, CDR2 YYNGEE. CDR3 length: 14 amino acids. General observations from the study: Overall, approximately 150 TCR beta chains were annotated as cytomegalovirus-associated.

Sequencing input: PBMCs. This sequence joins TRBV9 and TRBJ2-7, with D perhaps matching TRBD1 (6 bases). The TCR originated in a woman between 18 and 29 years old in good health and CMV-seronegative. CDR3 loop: CASSVFTGFSEQYF. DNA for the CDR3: TGTGCCAGCAGCGTCTTTACAGGGTTCTCCGAGCAGTACTTC.